This T cell receptor (beta chain) was identified in a study of cytomegalovirus exposure and HLA in healthy donors. In the study overall: The approximately 110 validation repertoires, a later analysis reported, used the same platform as the 666 first-cohort repertoires.

Study results and limitations: According to the study, 160 or so TCR beta chains were cytomegalovirus-associated. In the 120 or so validation repertoires, about 94% of cluster scores exceeded 0, per a later analysis. In vitro assays verified that three CMV-associated chains recognized CMV antigens specifically.

In the case of this clone: Antigen: not known.

CDR3 length: 15 amino acids. The ends were cut back, 0 bases at V and 6 bases at J, with 14 bases in the middle. Germline CDR1 and CDR2: PRHDT and FYEKMQ (reference sequence). The method was immunoSEQ multiplex PCR; TCRdb's version includes in-frame clones alone and lacks a portion of them. The table shows about 56,000 clones, with just over 90% occurring only once. Sample: PBMCs. This clonotype was obtained from a woman between 18 and 30 years old in good health and CMV-seronegative. The rearrangement joins TRBV13 to TRBJ1-2; D is unclear. In nucleotides, the CDR3 is TGTGCCAGCAGCTTAGGCCATACAGCCGGAAATGGCTACACCTTC. This sequence encodes CASSLGHTAGNGYTF.